A single T cell receptor beta chain is shown here with its context. V gave up 3 bases and J gave up 5 bases, with 14 bases separating them. Germline loops: CDR1 LGHNT, CDR2 FRNRAP. This CDR3 has 14 amino acids. The entry originates in a study of blood T cells in healthy people across ages. Using a J-beta primer mix together with a sample-barcoded 5' primer, a second PCR was run for about 6 to 12 cycles. MiXCR was run by TCRdb on the 5' RACE reads, yielding one entry per CDR3 protein. The repertoire holds over a million distinct CDR3 sequences, roughly 40% seen once, with roughly 8.2% in the top ten. The genes are TRBV12-5 and TRBJ2-7, with D unclear. Specimen: blood. The receptor comes from a woman aged 18-35 years in good health. The CDR3 sequence: CASGFGKVVHEQYF. CDR3 nucleotide sequence: TGTGCTAGTGGTTTTGGGAAGGTCGTCCACGAGCAGTACTTC.